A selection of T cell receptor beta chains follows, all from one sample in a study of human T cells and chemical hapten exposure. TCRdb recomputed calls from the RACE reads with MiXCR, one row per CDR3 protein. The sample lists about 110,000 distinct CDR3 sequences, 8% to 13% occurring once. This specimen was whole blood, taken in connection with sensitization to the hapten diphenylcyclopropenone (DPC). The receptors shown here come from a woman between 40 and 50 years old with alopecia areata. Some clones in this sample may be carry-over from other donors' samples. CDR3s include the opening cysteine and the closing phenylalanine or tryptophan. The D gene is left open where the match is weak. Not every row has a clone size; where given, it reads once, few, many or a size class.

CDR3nt: TGCAGTACCGGGGGATCGGACAATGAGCAGTTCTTC; CDR3aa: CSTGGSDNEQFF; d_gene: -; v_gene: TRBV20-1; j_gene: TRBJ2-1; abundance: many
CDR3nt: TGTGCCAGCAGCCAAGTGTCGGGAGCGGCCGGGGAGCTGTTTTTT; CDR3aa: CASSQVSGAAGELFF; d_gene: -; v_gene: TRBV14; j_gene: TRBJ2-2; abundance: few
CDR3nt: TGTGCCAGCAGTGAGCGGGGGGAGGATGAGCAGTTCTTC; CDR3aa: CASSERGEDEQFF; d_gene: TRBD2; v_gene: TRBV6-4; j_gene: TRBJ2-1; abundance: few
CDR3nt: TGCGCCAGCAGCTTGGATGGACTAGCGGGAGTATTGGGTGAGCAGTTCTTC; CDR3aa: CASSLDGLAGVLGEQFF; d_gene: TRBD2; v_gene: TRBV5-1; j_gene: TRBJ2-1; abundance: many
CDR3nt: TGTGCCAGCAGCTTAAATCCCACTAGCGGGGGGCTGGCAGATACGCAGTATTTT; CDR3aa: CASSLNPTSGGLADTQYF; d_gene: TRBD2; v_gene: TRBV7-2; j_gene: TRBJ2-3; abundance: few
CDR3nt: TGTGCCCACAGGGGACAGGGCCTCGGGGTTTCCACTGAAGCTTTCTTT; CDR3aa: CAHRGQGLGVSTEAFF; d_gene: TRBD1; v_gene: TRBV28; j_gene: TRBJ1-1; abundance: -
CDR3nt: TGCGCCAGCAGCTTGGAACCGGGGTTGGATACGCAGTATTTT; CDR3aa: CASSLEPGLDTQYF; d_gene: -; v_gene: TRBV5-1; j_gene: TRBJ2-3; abundance: many
CDR3nt: TGTGCCAGCAGCTACCTCCCTCGCGGGGTTTCCTACGAGCAGTACTTC; CDR3aa: CASSYLPRGVSYEQYF; d_gene: -; v_gene: TRBV7-2; j_gene: TRBJ2-7; abundance: -
CDR3nt: TGCGCCAGCAGCCAAGAAGGAAACTCCCGGGTAAAGACCCAGTACTTC; CDR3aa: CASSQEGNSRVKTQYF; d_gene: -; v_gene: TRBV4-1; j_gene: TRBJ2-5; abundance: many
CDR3nt: TGTGCCAGCAGCCACCCGGGACTAGCGGGAGGTAGGAATGAGCAGTTCTTC; CDR3aa: CASSHPGLAGGRNEQFF; d_gene: TRBD2; v_gene: TRBV4-2; j_gene: TRBJ2-1; abundance: -
CDR3nt: TGTGCCAGCAGCCAAGATTATGGGGGAACGAGGGAGCAGTACTTC; CDR3aa: CASSQDYGGTREQYF; d_gene: -; v_gene: TRBV3-1; j_gene: TRBJ2-7; abundance: -
CDR3nt: TGTGCCAGCAGTAGATCTCCCGGGACAGGTAACACTGAAGCTTTCTTT; CDR3aa: CASSRSPGTGNTEAFF; d_gene: TRBD1; v_gene: TRBV6-5; j_gene: TRBJ1-1; abundance: many
CDR3nt: TGCAGTGCTAGCTTTCTAGCGGGGAAGACCCAGTACTTC; CDR3aa: CSASFLAGKTQYF; d_gene: TRBD2; v_gene: TRBV20-1; j_gene: TRBJ2-5; abundance: few
CDR3nt: TGTGCCAGCAACCTTAGATCGGGAGGCCCCTACGAGCAGTACTTC; CDR3aa: CASNLRSGGPYEQYF; d_gene: TRBD2; v_gene: TRBV11-2; j_gene: TRBJ2-7; abundance: many
CDR3nt: TGCAGTGCTAGAGGGGACAGGGGTCGGACAGATACGCAGTATTTT; CDR3aa: CSARGDRGRTDTQYF; d_gene: TRBD1; v_gene: TRBV20-1; j_gene: TRBJ2-3; abundance: -
CDR3nt: TGTGCCAGCAGCCCACGGGTCAGGACAGGGACGTCCTACGAGCAGTACTTC; CDR3aa: CASSPRVRTGTSYEQYF; d_gene: TRBD1; v_gene: TRBV11-2; j_gene: TRBJ2-7; abundance: few
CDR3nt: TGTGCCAGCAGCTTAAATACAGGGCGAGAGGAAAAACTGTTTTTT; CDR3aa: CASSLNTGREEKLFF; d_gene: -; v_gene: TRBV7-2; j_gene: TRBJ1-4; abundance: -
CDR3nt: TGCAGTGCTGGAAGTCTACAAAGGCAGCCCCAGCATTTT; CDR3aa: CSAGSLQRQPQHF; d_gene: -; v_gene: TRBV20-1; j_gene: TRBJ1-5; abundance: -
CDR3nt: TGTGCCAGCAGCAAAGTGGGGACGGGAGGTGTTTCCTACAATGAGCAGTTCTTC; CDR3aa: CASSKVGTGGVSYNEQFF; d_gene: -; v_gene: TRBV21-1; j_gene: TRBJ2-1; abundance: -
CDR3nt: TGCAGTGCTACCGCGGCCACAGATACGCAGTATTTT; CDR3aa: CSATAATDTQYF; d_gene: -; v_gene: TRBV20-1; j_gene: TRBJ2-3; abundance: -
CDR3nt: TGTGCCTGGAGTAGTTCCGGGACGAATATGAACATTCAGTACTTC; CDR3aa: CAWSSSGTNMNIQYF; d_gene: -; v_gene: TRBV30; j_gene: TRBJ2-4; abundance: few
CDR3nt: TGCGCCAGCAGCCGCGGCACCTTCTACGAGCAGTACTTC; CDR3aa: CASSRGTFYEQYF; d_gene: -; v_gene: TRBV4-3; j_gene: TRBJ2-7; abundance: many
CDR3nt: TGTGCCAGCTTACAGGGGGACTCCAATGAGCAGTTCTTC; CDR3aa: CASLQGDSNEQFF; d_gene: TRBD1; v_gene: TRBV28; j_gene: TRBJ2-1; abundance: many
CDR3nt: TGTGCCAGCAGCTTAGCGGGGTCGGACACTGAAGCTTTCTTT; CDR3aa: CASSLAGSDTEAFF; d_gene: -; v_gene: TRBV7-9; j_gene: TRBJ1-1; abundance: many
CDR3nt: TGTGCCAGCAGCTTGGCCAGGGGGCTGGAGGAGCAGTACTTC; CDR3aa: CASSLARGLEEQYF; d_gene: TRBD1; v_gene: TRBV7-9; j_gene: TRBJ2-7; abundance: many
CDR3nt: TGTGCCAGCAGTTGGGGCGGAGACCCAAGGGTTCAGCCCCAGCATTTT; CDR3aa: CASSWGGDPRVQPQHF; d_gene: -; v_gene: TRBV7-2; j_gene: TRBJ1-5; abundance: -
CDR3nt: TGTGCTAGTGGCCGTCGGGGGACAGGTAGGGATGAGCAGTTCTTC; CDR3aa: CASGRRGTGRDEQFF; d_gene: TRBD1; v_gene: TRBV12-5; j_gene: TRBJ2-1; abundance: many
CDR3nt: TGTGCCAGCAGCCAAGGGGTGCCGGGGAATCAGCCCCAGCATTTT; CDR3aa: CASSQGVPGNQPQHF; d_gene: -; v_gene: TRBV3-1; j_gene: TRBJ1-5; abundance: few
CDR3nt: TGTGCCAGCAGCTTCGGACAGAGATCCCACACCTTC; CDR3aa: CASSFGQRSHTF; d_gene: -; v_gene: TRBV7-9; j_gene: TRBJ1-2; abundance: -
CDR3nt: TGCAGTGCTAGAGGCGGCAGGGTGGGCATTCAGTACTTC; CDR3aa: CSARGGRVGIQYF; d_gene: -; v_gene: TRBV20-1; j_gene: TRBJ2-4; abundance: few
CDR3nt: TGCAGCGTTGAACCGGGAGCTAACTATGGCTACACCTTC; CDR3aa: CSVEPGANYGYTF; d_gene: -; v_gene: TRBV29-1; j_gene: TRBJ1-2; abundance: many
CDR3nt: TGTGCCAGCAGTTACGTAGGACTAGCGGGAGGGCCCGAAAAAAACATTCAGTACTTC; CDR3aa: CASSYVGLAGGPEKNIQYF; d_gene: TRBD2; v_gene: TRBV6-2/TRBV6-3; j_gene: TRBJ2-4; abundance: few
CDR3nt: TGTGCCGCGGCGGGGTTGGGCGAGCAGTACTTC; CDR3aa: CAAAGLGEQYF; d_gene: -; v_gene: TRBV6-1; j_gene: TRBJ2-7; abundance: -
CDR3nt: TGTGCCAGCAGCGTCCGACAGGGGTTAAACACCGGGGAGCTGTTTTTT; CDR3aa: CASSVRQGLNTGELFF; d_gene: TRBD1; v_gene: TRBV7-6; j_gene: TRBJ2-2; abundance: many
CDR3nt: TGTGCCATCACCAAACAGGCGCCGGGCTCTGGAAACACCATATATTTT; CDR3aa: CAITKQAPGSGNTIYF; d_gene: -; v_gene: TRBV10-3; j_gene: TRBJ1-3; abundance: -
CDR3nt: TGCAGTGCTAGAGAACCTGTCGAGAATCAGCCCCAGCATTTT; CDR3aa: CSAREPVENQPQHF; d_gene: -; v_gene: TRBV20-1; j_gene: TRBJ1-5; abundance: medium-sized
CDR3nt: TGTGCCTGGGCCCCATGGGGGGCTAACACTGAAGCTTTCTTT; CDR3aa: CAWAPWGANTEAFF; d_gene: -; v_gene: TRBV30; j_gene: TRBJ1-1; abundance: few
CDR3nt: TGCAGTGCTAGAGATCCAGGGAGCGAAACTGAAGCTTTCTTT; CDR3aa: CSARDPGSETEAFF; d_gene: -; v_gene: TRBV20-1; j_gene: TRBJ1-1; abundance: many
CDR3nt: TGTGCCAGCAGCTTAGCTCCCGACAGGGGGAGACTGTTTTTT; CDR3aa: CASSLAPDRGRLFF; d_gene: TRBD1; v_gene: TRBV7-9; j_gene: TRBJ1-4; abundance: -
CDR3nt: TGCAGCGTTGATTTGGGACAAAGTAATGAAAAACTGTTTTTT; CDR3aa: CSVDLGQSNEKLFF; d_gene: -; v_gene: TRBV29-1; j_gene: TRBJ1-4; abundance: -
CDR3nt: TGTGCCAGCAGCCCCGACAGCCTGGAGACCCAGTACTTC; CDR3aa: CASSPDSLETQYF; d_gene: -; v_gene: TRBV5-6; j_gene: TRBJ2-5; abundance: many
CDR3nt: TGTGCCAGCAGCGTAATCGGGACCGGGGAGCTGTTTTTT; CDR3aa: CASSVIGTGELFF; d_gene: -; v_gene: TRBV9; j_gene: TRBJ2-2; abundance: few
CDR3nt: TGTGCCAGCTCACCGAGAAGCGCGGAAGGACCCCTCCACTTT; CDR3aa: CASSPRSAEGPLHF; d_gene: -; v_gene: TRBV18; j_gene: TRBJ1-6; abundance: many
CDR3nt: TGTGCCAGCAGAGGGCAGATGGCCGGGGAGCTGTTTTTT; CDR3aa: CASRGQMAGELFF; d_gene: -; v_gene: TRBV2; j_gene: TRBJ2-2; abundance: -
CDR3nt: TGTGCCAGTGGGCGGGAGTATGAAAAACTGTTTTTT; CDR3aa: CASGREYEKLFF; d_gene: -; v_gene: TRBV9; j_gene: TRBJ1-4; abundance: -
CDR3nt: TGTGCCAGCAGCCATGACGGGGGTCACACTGAAGCTTTCTTT; CDR3aa: CASSHDGGHTEAFF; d_gene: -; v_gene: TRBV7-9; j_gene: TRBJ1-1; abundance: few
CDR3nt: TGTGCCAGCTCACCCAAACAGCCCGGGAACACCGGGGAGCTGTTTTTT; CDR3aa: CASSPKQPGNTGELFF; d_gene: -; v_gene: TRBV18; j_gene: TRBJ2-2; abundance: -
CDR3nt: TGTGCCAGCAGCCAAGTACAGGGGGCGCTTGGTGAGCAGTTCTTC; CDR3aa: CASSQVQGALGEQFF; d_gene: TRBD1; v_gene: TRBV11-2; j_gene: TRBJ2-1; abundance: few
CDR3nt: TGTGCCAGCAGTTACTTCGCGAACACCGGGGAGCTGTTTTTT; CDR3aa: CASSYFANTGELFF; d_gene: -; v_gene: TRBV7-3; j_gene: TRBJ2-2; abundance: few
CDR3nt: TGTGCCAGTAGTCCTCGTTTAGCGGGGCTGTACAATGAGCAGTTCTTC; CDR3aa: CASSPRLAGLYNEQFF; d_gene: TRBD2; v_gene: TRBV19; j_gene: TRBJ2-1; abundance: many
CDR3nt: TGCGCCAGCAGCCACGACAGGTCGAGTCCCGCTTCTAACTATGGCTACACCTTC; CDR3aa: CASSHDRSSPASNYGYTF; d_gene: -; v_gene: TRBV4-3; j_gene: TRBJ1-2; abundance: many
CDR3nt: TGTGCCAGCAGCTTAGGCACCTACACCTACGAGCAGTACTTC; CDR3aa: CASSLGTYTYEQYF; d_gene: -; v_gene: TRBV7-8; j_gene: TRBJ2-7; abundance: many
CDR3nt: TGTGCCTGGGAAGGACAGTATAATGAAAAACTGTTTTTT; CDR3aa: CAWEGQYNEKLFF; d_gene: -; v_gene: TRBV30; j_gene: TRBJ1-4; abundance: many
CDR3nt: TGCAGCGTAACAGGGGATCCGGGCAATCAGCCCCAGCATTTT; CDR3aa: CSVTGDPGNQPQHF; d_gene: TRBD1; v_gene: TRBV29-1; j_gene: TRBJ1-5; abundance: -
CDR3nt: TGTGCCAGCAGTTACTGGGCGACTAGCGGGAGTACAGATACGCAGTATTTT; CDR3aa: CASSYWATSGSTDTQYF; d_gene: TRBD2; v_gene: TRBV6-5; j_gene: TRBJ2-3; abundance: many
CDR3nt: TGTGCCAGCCGAGAGGGCACTAATGAAAAACTGTTTTTT; CDR3aa: CASREGTNEKLFF; d_gene: -; v_gene: TRBV5-4; j_gene: TRBJ1-4; abundance: many
CDR3nt: TGTGCCAGCAGCTTAGCGACAGGGCCTTCCGGGGAGCTGTTTTTT; CDR3aa: CASSLATGPSGELFF; d_gene: TRBD1; v_gene: TRBV7-2; j_gene: TRBJ2-2; abundance: many
CDR3nt: TGCGCCAGCAGCTGGATACAGGGGAAAGGGACTGAAGCTTTCTTT; CDR3aa: CASSWIQGKGTEAFF; d_gene: TRBD1; v_gene: TRBV5-1; j_gene: TRBJ1-1; abundance: -
CDR3nt: TGCAGTGCTAGAGATGCAGGGGACGCTGAAGCTTTCTTT; CDR3aa: CSARDAGDAEAFF; d_gene: -; v_gene: TRBV20-1; j_gene: TRBJ1-1; abundance: many